What follows is one TCR beta chain and its context. The data stem from a study of cytomegalovirus exposure and HLA in healthy donors. PCR amplification relied on 60 Vbeta primers (plus 13 Jbeta primers). The assay was immunoSEQ multiplex PCR, and TCRdb's table has in-frame clones only and misses some. The sample yields roughly 110,000 clones, approximately 70% seen once. The CDR3 covers 15 residues. The V gene end was trimmed by 3 bases and the J gene end by 7 bases; junction bases not matched to a gene: 9. Germline V gives CDR1 SGHRS, CDR2 YFSETQ. This TCR came from a man younger than 40 in good health and CMV-seropositive. The chain recombines TRBV5-1 with TRBJ2-3; TRBD1 aligns across 9 bases. Sequenced material: PBMCs. The CDR3 protein is CASSSGTGFSYTQYF. The CDR3 nucleotides read TGCGCCAGCAGCTCCGGGACAGGGTTCTCTTATACGCAGTATTTT.